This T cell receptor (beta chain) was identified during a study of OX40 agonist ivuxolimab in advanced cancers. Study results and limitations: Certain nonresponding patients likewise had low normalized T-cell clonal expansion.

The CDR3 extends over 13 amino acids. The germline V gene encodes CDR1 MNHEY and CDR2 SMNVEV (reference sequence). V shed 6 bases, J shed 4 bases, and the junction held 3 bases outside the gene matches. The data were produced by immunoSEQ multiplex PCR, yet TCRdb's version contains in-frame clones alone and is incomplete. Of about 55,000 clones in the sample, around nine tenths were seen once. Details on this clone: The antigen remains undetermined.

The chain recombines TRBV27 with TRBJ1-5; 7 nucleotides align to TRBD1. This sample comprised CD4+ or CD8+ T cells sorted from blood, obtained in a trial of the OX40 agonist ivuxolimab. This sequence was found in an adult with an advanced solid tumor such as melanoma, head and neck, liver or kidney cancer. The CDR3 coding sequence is TGTGCCAGCAGAGGGACAGTTAATCAGCCCCAGCATTTT. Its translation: CASRGTVNQPQHF.